These 2 T cell receptor beta chains share one sample of origin, sequenced in a study of STAT5B mutations in CD4+ large granular lymphocyte leukemia. Method: immunoSEQ multiplex PCR; TCRdb's copy keeps in-frame clones and lacks some. The table has thousands of clones, 85% seen once; the top ten hold under 2.5%. The specimen sequenced was CD4+ T cells from blood buffy coats. The origin of the receptors is a human donor in good health.

The chain is built from TRBV19 and TRBJ2-1; 9 positions match TRBD1. Looked up from germline, CDR1 is LNHDA and CDR2 is SQIVND (reference sequence). J was trimmed by 6 bases and V by 8 bases; bases with no gene match: 8. The CDR3 covers 14 residues. The chain's CDR3 is CASSGTGRINEQFF. CDR3 in DNA: TGTGCCAGTTCGGGGACAGGGAGAATCAATGAGCAGTTCTTC.

The genes are TRBV4-3 and TRBJ2-7; D is tentatively TRBD1 or TRBD2 (6 bases each). Looked up from germline, CDR1 is LGHNA and CDR2 is YSLEER. The length of the CDR3 is 14 residues. V lost 4 bases and J lost 6, with 16 bases in between. The DNA for the CDR3 is TGCGCCAGCAGCCCGGGGGCCTCTTGGGGCGAGCAGTACTTC. Its protein is CASSPGASWGEQYF.